Sequencing of this TCR beta chain was carried out in a study of blood T cell repertoires in COVID-19. The authors' processing: Nucleated cell number was recorded as an estimate derived from reference gene primer amplification. Measured with immunoSEQ multiplex PCR; TCRdb has only the in-frame clones, and not every one. Clonal size and the V and J genes are those of that table, whereas D and trimming came from the DNA. The sample carries approximately 400,000 clones, under 85% recorded once. With respect to this clone: Sequence at one end of the junction differs from germline and may be a read error.

CDR3 length: 18 amino acids. Per germline, CDR1 LGHDT and CDR2 YNNKEL (reference sequence). Researchers sorted participants into cohorts using their self-reported clinical history. Symptom resolution, clearance, or two negative PCRs marked the recovered donors of Cohort 3. This receptor was identified in a woman between 50 and 59 years old who had recovered from COVID-19. The source material was PBMCs or T cells enriched from blood (not recorded which). This chain connects TRBV3-1 (or the pseudogene TRBV3-2) to TRBJ2-5, with 9 bases lining up with TRBD1. CDR3 amino acids: CASSQGFSGTGFQETQYF. In nucleotides, the CDR3 is TGTGCCAGCAGCCAAGGATTCTCCGGGACAGGGTTTCAAGAAACCCAGTACTTC.